The 16 T cell receptor beta chains reported below all come from one sample, sequenced in a study of cytomegalovirus exposure and HLA in healthy donors. PCR involved 60 Vbeta and 13 Jbeta primers. TCRdb keeps only in-frame clones here, not all; method: immunoSEQ multiplex PCR. Counted here are 95,000 to 150,000 clones, less than 20% occurring once; the ten biggest clones make up roughly 2%. The sequenced sample consisted of PBMCs. All receptors derive from a woman under 30 in good health and CMV-seronegative.

This clone was detected a few times. The rearrangement links TRBV7-8 to TRBJ2-2; TRBD2 agrees at 10 bases. V shed 1 base, J shed 7 bases, and the junction held 6 bases outside the gene matches. The CDR3 is 16 amino acids. Germline V gives CDR1 SGHVS, CDR2 FQNEAQ. The CDR3 reads CASSLVGTSVHGELFF. In DNA form, the CDR3 reads TGTGCCAGCAGCTTAGTTGGGACTAGCGTCCACGGGGAGCTGTTTTTT.

The sample holds a few counts of this clone. The chain is built from TRBV7-9 and TRBJ2-5, with TRBD1 identical over 7 bases. Germline V lookup: CDR1 SEHNR, CDR2 FQNEAQ (reference sequence). Trimming removed 4 bases from V and 5 bases from J; junction bases left unmatched: 7. The CDR3 spans 14 residues. The CDR3: CASSSADRSETQYF. The CDR3 DNA follows: TGTGCCAGCAGCTCTGCGGACAGGTCGGAGACCCAGTACTTC. The whole variable domain, filled in from reference TRBV7-9 and TRBJ2-5, reads DTGVSQNPRHKITKRGQNVTFRCDPISEHNRLYWYRQTLGQGPEFLTYFQNEAQLEKSRLLSDRFSAERPKGSFSTLEIQRTEQGDSAMYLCASSSADRSETQYFGPGTRLLVL.

The rearrangement links TRBV28 to TRBJ1-2, with 7 bases that match TRBD1. Germline V gene data show CDR1 as MDHEN and CDR2 as SYDVKM. This CDR3 contains 14 residues. V lost 5 bases and J lost 3; bases outside the gene matches: 6. The CDR3 coding sequence is TGTGCCAGCAGTACTACACAGGGGTACTATGGCTACACCTTC. Encoded protein: CASSTTQGYYGYTF.

The chain uses TRBV6-5 and TRBJ2-4; D possibly corresponds to TRBD2 (5 bases). This CDR3 spans 14 amino acids. Germline V gives CDR1 MNHEY, CDR2 SVGAGI. Trimming cost V 5 bases and J 5 bases, with 13 bases left between them. For the CDR3, the DNA is TGTGCCAGCAGTCTTGACTACAGAGAAAACATTCAGTACTTC. Translated: CASSLDYRENIQYF.

This chain uses TRBV7-9 with TRBJ2-1, with TRBD1 identical over 8 bases. With 5 bases clipped from V and 2 bases from J, the junction kept 8 bases outside the gene matches. The CDR3 runs to 16 residues. Germline V gene lookup returns CDR1 SEHNR and CDR2 FQNEAQ (reference sequence). Here the CDR3 reads CASSPLTGEAYNEQFF. Written as DNA, the CDR3 is TGTGCCAGCAGCCCTTTGACAGGGGAAGCCTACAATGAGCAGTTCTTC.

This clone has just a few counts. The chain uses TRBV4-2 and TRBJ2-1; 9 nucleotides align to TRBD2. CDR1 LGHNA and CDR2 YNFKEQ come from the germline V gene. CDR3 length: 16 residues. V shed 4 bases and J 1 base; nucleotides not matched to a gene: 5. The CDR3 sequence: CASSPESGGSYNEQFF. The CDR3, as DNA: TGTGCCAGCAGCCCGGAGAGCGGGGGGTCCTACAATGAGCAGTTCTTC.

A few counts support this clone. V gene TRBV5-1 combines with J gene TRBJ2-3, with TRBD2 matching 15 bases. CDR1 SGHRS and CDR2 YFSETQ come from the germline V gene. The CDR3 is 16 residues long. J was trimmed by 2 bases and V by 5 bases; bases with no gene match: 3. The CDR3 DNA reads TGCGCCAGCAGTCGGACTAGCGGGAGGGCCACAGATACGCAGTATTTT. This translates into CASSRTSGRATDTQYF.

The genes are TRBV28 and TRBJ2-1; D possibly corresponds to TRBD1 (6 bases). Trimming pared 2 bases from V and 7 bases from J, leaving 9 bases between. Germline CDR1 and CDR2: MDHEN and SYDVKM. The CDR3 runs 13 residues. The CDR3 reads CASSLGQGNEQFF. CDR3 nucleotides: TGTGCCAGCAGTTTAGGGCAGGGGAATGAGCAGTTCTTC. Based on the CDR3 plus reference TRBV28 and TRBJ2-1, the full variable domain is DVKVTQSSRYLVKRTGEKVFLECVQDMDHENMFWYRQDPGLGLRLIYFSYDVKMKEKGDIPEGYSVSREKKERFSLILESASTNQTSMYLCASSLGQGNEQFFGPGTRLTVL.

This chain connects TRBV10-3 to TRBJ1-1, with D possibly being TRBD1 (6 bases). Trimming shortened V by 10 bases and J by 0 bases, and 15 bases separated the two germline ends. In germline, CDR1 is ENHRY, CDR2 SYGVKD. The CDR3 extends over 14 amino acids. CDR3 coding DNA: TGTGCCACGAGCGTGGACAGACTGAACACTGAAGCTTTCTTT. Protein sequence: CATSVDRLNTEAFF.

This clone has just a few counts. The rearrangement joins TRBV27 to TRBJ2-7; TRBD2 matches at 10 bases. Trimming at V came to 8 bases and at J to 3 bases, leaving 16 bases not matched to a gene. The CDR3 length is 17 residues. Germline loops: CDR1 MNHEY, CDR2 SMNVEV (reference sequence). The CDR3 loop is CASVPRSSGSRDYEQYF. The CDR3 nucleotides are TGTGCCAGCGTGCCCAGGTCTAGCGGGAGTAGGGACTACGAGCAGTACTTC.

In its sample, this clone was seen a few times. The chain couples TRBV4-3 to TRBJ2-3; a possible D gene is TRBD2 (6 bases). V was cut by 0 bases and J by 4 bases, with 14 bases left in between. Germline V gives CDR1 LGHNA, CDR2 YSLEER. The CDR3 is 16 residues long. This chain's CDR3 is CASSQDGAGRPDTQYF. CDR3 nucleotides: TGCGCCAGCAGCCAAGATGGAGCGGGCCGCCCAGATACGCAGTATTTT.

This chain uses TRBV7-8 with TRBJ2-3; D is perhaps TRBD1 (6 bases). Germline V gene lookup returns CDR1 SGHVS and CDR2 FQNEAQ. The ends were cut back, 1 base at V and 0 bases at J, with 11 bases in the middle. The CDR3 sequence is 16 residues long. The CDR3 sequence: CASSLGSRGSTDTQYF. CDR3 in DNA: TGTGCCAGCAGCTTAGGTTCCAGGGGTAGCACAGATACGCAGTATTTT.

The sample holds a few counts of this clone. This sequence joins TRBV7-9 and TRBJ2-7; 7 nucleotides line up with TRBD1. Unmatched junction bases numbered 2, after V lost 1 base and J lost 2 bases. The length of the CDR3 is 14 residues. Germline CDR1 and CDR2: SEHNR and FQNEAQ (reference sequence). The CDR3 DNA reads TGTGCCAGCAGCTTAGGGGGACAGACCTACGAGCAGTACTTC. Amino acid sequence: CASSLGGQTYEQYF.

This rearrangement joins TRBV9 to TRBJ2-7; perhaps TRBD2 as D (6 bases). CDR3 size: 13 residues. Germline V gene data show CDR1 as SGDLS and CDR2 as YYNGEE. With 3 bases removed from V and 3 bases from J, the gap between germline ends came to 10 bases. CDR3 sequence reads: CASSGDSIYEQYF. CDR3 in DNA: TGTGCCAGCAGCGGGGACTCAATCTACGAGCAGTACTTC.

This clone has a handful of counts. The chain carries TRBV7-2 and TRBJ1-5; D is ambiguous. The V and J ends lost 5 bases and 3 bases respectively, with 14 bases between them. The CDR3 totals 15 residues. Germline loops: CDR1 SGHTA, CDR2 FQGNSA. CDR3: CASSQVVQHNQPQHF. The CDR3 DNA reads as TGTGCCAGCAGCCAAGTGGTACAGCACAATCAGCCCCAGCATTTT.

In this sample, this clone turned up a few times. The rearrangement joins TRBV29-1 to TRBJ2-2, with 9 bases matching TRBD1. After removal of 0 bases from V and 6 bases from J, the junction contained 5 bases not matched to a gene. CDR3 length: 15 residues. Per germline, CDR1 SQVTM and CDR2 ANQGSEA. The CDR3 reads CSVEEGDRVPGELFF. DNA of the CDR3: TGCAGCGTTGAAGAGGGGGACAGGGTCCCCGGGGAGCTGTTTTTT.